The sample holds many counts of the clone carrying this TCR beta chain. The antigen remains undetermined. TCR alpha and beta CDR3 regions were amplified from RNA using iRepertoire nested multiplex PCR. Input was about 100-450 ng of tissue mRNA or PBMC total RNA. TCRdb reprocessed the multiplex PCR reads via MiXCR and lists one record per CDR3 protein. The top ten clones hold 6.7% of a sample with tens of thousands of distinct CDR3 sequences, about a quarter of them seen once. Germline V gene data show CDR1 as DFQATT and CDR2 as SNEGSKA (reference sequence). The CDR3 loop spans 15 amino acids. V dropped 0 bases and J dropped 6; count of bases not matched to a gene: 6. This sample is part of a study of glioma-infiltrating T cells. Study findings and constraints: CDR3 overlap between tissue and blood was very small. Non-neoplastic patients had below-expected tissue-blood divergence, while all gliomas exceeded expectation.

Sequences were obtained from glioma tissue, nonneoplastic brain tissue, or PBMCs (not recorded which). The sequence was collected from a human donor with low-grade glioma or glioblastoma, undergoing nonglioma brain surgery, or in good health (not recorded which). The rearrangement joins TRBV20-1 to TRBJ2-3, with TRBD2 matching 10 bases. CDR3: CSAREASGSLDTQYF. DNA for the CDR3: TGCAGTGCTAGAGAGGCTAGCGGGAGCCTGGATACGCAGTATTTT.